The 9 T cell receptor beta chains reported below all come from one sample, sequenced in a study of T cell repertoires in cytomegalovirus infection. These receptors have no known antigen. MiXCR, applied by TCRdb to the reads, yields one record per CDR3 protein. The repertoire includes about 900,000 distinct CDR3 sequences, approximately 31% of them detected once, and around an eighth sits in the top ten. Source: cultured CD8+ T cells from PBMCs, taken from culture after CMV antigen stimulation. The source of these receptors is a human donor in good health (CMV status not recorded). Some clones in this sample may be carry-over from other donors' samples.

CDR3 DNA sequence: TGTGCCAGCAGCTTTACCGAGTCGGCCAACACTGAAGCTTTCTTT. Translated, it gives CASSFTESANTEAFF. This chain uses TRBV7-6 with TRBJ1-1; no clear D. This CDR3 is built from 15 residues. Germline V CDR1 and CDR2: SGHVS, FNYEAQ. Trimming removed 3 bases from V and 2 bases from J, with 13 bases in between.

The chain links TRBV6-6 to TRBJ2-3, with TRBD2 matching 16 bases. Germline V CDR1 and CDR2: MNHNY, SVGAGI (reference sequence). The CDR3 length is 20 residues. The ends lost 2 bases at V and 4 bases at J; junction bases unmatched: 12. The CDR3 coding sequence is TGTGCCAGCAGTTACATCTCTGGGACTAGCGGGGGGGCGAGTCCAGATACGCAGTATTTT. Translated: CASSYISGTSGGASPDTQYF.

This clonotype was detected only a few times. V usage is TRBV6-1 and J usage is TRBJ1-1, with TRBD1 identical over 9 bases. The CDR3 has 14 residues. Germline CDR1 is MNHNS and CDR2 is SASEGT. Unmatched junction bases numbered 7, after V lost 6 bases and J lost 5 bases. CDR3 in DNA: TGTGCCAGCAGACACAGGGGGCCCAGAACTGAAGCTTTCTTT. Encoded protein: CASRHRGPRTEAFF.

This clonotype was recorded at least ten times. V gene TRBV7-8 combines with J gene TRBJ2-7; no definite D call. The CDR3 is made up of 13 amino acids. Germline CDR1 SGHVS, CDR2 FQNEAQ. V lost 6 bases, J lost 7 bases, and 16 bases lay in between. This CDR3 reads CASSLTLSQEQYV. In nucleotides, the CDR3 is TGTGCCAGCAGTCTTACACTCTCCCAGGAGCAGTACGTC.

The genes are TRBV9 and TRBJ2-4, with D hard to call. This CDR3 has 15 residues. From germline, CDR1 is SGDLS and CDR2 YYNGEE. Trimming took 0 bases from V and 11 from J, leaving 18 bases between them. The CDR3 nucleotides read TGTGCCAGCAGCGTAGGGGAAGACGGACGACCGGTTCAGTACTTC. Its protein is CASSVGEDGRPVQYF.

This clonotype was found many times. The chain links TRBV6-1 to TRBJ1-1; D may be TRBD1 (5 bases). CDR1 MNHNS and CDR2 SASEGT come from the germline V gene. The CDR3 has 18 amino acids. Trimming stripped 0 bases from V and 7 bases from J, with 24 bases between. This chain's CDR3 is CASSEAVNVRATGGEAFF. CDR3 coding DNA: TGTGCCAGCAGTGAAGCGGTAAATGTACGGGCAACAGGTGGTGAAGCTTTCTTT.

V gene TRBV10-3 combines with J gene TRBJ2-2, with D perhaps TRBD1 or TRBD2 (5 bases each). Germline-derived CDR1 and CDR2 are ENHRY and SYGVKD. Trimming took 11 bases from V and 4 from J, leaving 14 bases between them. The CDR3 loop spans 13 amino acids. As DNA, the CDR3 is TGTGCCGTGATAGGGACGGTCACCGGGGAGCTGTTTTTT. Its translation: CAVIGTVTGELFF.

This clonotype was detected a few times. The chain employs TRBV19 and TRBJ2-1; TRBD2 matches at 7 bases. With V trimmed by 11 bases and J by 6 bases, 13 bases remained unmatched. The CDR3 covers 14 residues. The V gene's germline CDR1 is LNHDA and CDR2 SQIVND (reference sequence). This CDR3 reads CASTSSAGTNEQFF. The DNA of the CDR3 is TGTGCCTCGACATCCTCAGCGGGGACCAATGAGCAGTTCTTC. Full variable domain (remainder filled in from reference TRBV19 and TRBJ2-1): DGGITQSPKYLFRKEGQNVTLSCEQNLNHDAMYWYRQDPGQGLRLIYYSQIVNDFQKGDIAEGYSVSREKKESFPLTVTSAQKNPTAFYLCASTSSAGTNEQFFGPGTRLTVL.

This clonotype was counted between two and nine times. V usage is TRBV7-9 and J usage is TRBJ1-6; TRBD1 might be the D (5 bases). The CDR3 has 15 amino acids. Deletions cut 5 bases from V and 4 bases from J, with 12 bases between. CDR1 and CDR2 (germline): SEHNR, FQNEAQ (reference sequence). The CDR3 protein is CASSRSQEYNSPLHF. DNA for the CDR3: TGTGCCAGCAGCCGATCACAGGAGTATAATTCACCCCTCCACTTT.